This TCR beta chain stems from a study of tissue T cells after allogeneic stem cell transplantation. Study-wide results and caveats: Only a limited share of tissue TCRs appeared in blood or spleen.

Documented time point: mouse harvest day 7 after allogeneic transplant. Tail vein injection delivered 10^7 T-cell-depleted bone marrow cells and 10^6 splenic CD5+ T cells. CDR1 and CDR2 from the germline V gene are KGHPV and FQNQEV (reference sequence). This CDR3 spans 15 amino acids. The V segment lost 2 bases and the J segment 5 bases; nucleotides outside the gene matches: 4. Repertoires were generated with immunoSEQ multiplex PCR, while TCRdb's copy carries only in-frame clones and drops some. The data show about 9,000 clones, approximately 50% seen once. For this clone: Its specificity is unknown. Germline and genes here are mouse. The read falls 1 residue short of the CDR3 end, and the missing part is taken from the germline J gene.

V gene TRBV26 combines with J gene TRBJ2-1; 9 bases agree with TRBD1. The receptor's source is a female BALB/c mouse given C57BL/6 T cells with graft-versus-host disease after an allogeneic hematopoietic cell transplant. The sequenced sample was gut tissue. The sequenced CDR3 bases are TGTGCCAGCAGTCTGGGACAGGGGAGGAATGCTGAGCAGTTC. Amino acids: CASSLGQGRNAEQF. From start to end, the CDR3 is CASSLGQGRNAEQFF.